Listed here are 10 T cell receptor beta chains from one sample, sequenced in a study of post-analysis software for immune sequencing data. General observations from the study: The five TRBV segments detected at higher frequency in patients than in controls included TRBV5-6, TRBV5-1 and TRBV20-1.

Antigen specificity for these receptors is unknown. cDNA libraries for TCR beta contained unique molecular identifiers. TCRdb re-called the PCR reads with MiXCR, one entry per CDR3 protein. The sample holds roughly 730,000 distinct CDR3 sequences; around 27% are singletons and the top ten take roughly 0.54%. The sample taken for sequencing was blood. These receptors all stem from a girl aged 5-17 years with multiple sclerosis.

The CDR3 nucleotides read TGCAGTGCTCCCAAAACCGGGACTAGCAGGGATGAGCAGTTCTTC. Protein sequence: CSAPKTGTSRDEQFF. V gene TRBV20-1 combines with J gene TRBJ2-1; 9 positions match TRBD2. This CDR3 is built from 15 residues. V shed 5 bases, J shed 8 bases, and the junction held 13 bases outside the gene matches. Germline CDR1 DFQATT, CDR2 SNEGSKA (reference sequence).

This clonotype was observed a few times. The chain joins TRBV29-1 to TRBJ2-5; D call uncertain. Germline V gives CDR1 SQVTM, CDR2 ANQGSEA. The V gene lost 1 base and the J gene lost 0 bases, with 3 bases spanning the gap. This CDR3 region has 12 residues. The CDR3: CSVEGYQETQYF. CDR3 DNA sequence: TGCAGCGTTGAAGGGTACCAAGAGACCCAGTACTTC.

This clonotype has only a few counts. In nucleotides, the CDR3 is TGTGCCAGCAGCGTAGTCCTTAGCCCCCCTGACAATGAGCAGTTCTTC. This translates into CASSVVLSPPDNEQFF. The chain uses TRBV9 and TRBJ2-1; D is ambiguous. This CDR3 is 16 amino acids long. V lost 0 bases to trimming and J lost 5 bases, with 15 bases between them. Germline V gives CDR1 SGDLS, CDR2 YYNGEE.

This CDR3 is CASSWLRGGPRDEQFF. CDR3 bases: TGTGCCAGCAGTTGGCTTCGCGGGGGGCCCCGGGATGAGCAGTTCTTC. This chain connects TRBV6-2 or TRBV6-3 to TRBJ2-1; 8 nucleotides agree with TRBD2. V lost 4 bases to trimming and J lost 8 bases; unmatched junction nucleotides: 13. The germline CDR1 and CDR2 sequences are MNHEY and SVGEGT. The CDR3 is made up of 16 amino acids.

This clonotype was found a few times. CDR3 sequence reads: CASKSRDRETQYF. In DNA, the CDR3 is TGTGCCAGCAAGTCCCGGGACAGAGAGACCCAGTACTTC. The rearrangement links TRBV3-1 to TRBJ2-5; 7 bases are a match to TRBD1. The J segment lost 4 bases and the V segment lost 7 bases, leaving 6 bases of the junction unmatched. This CDR3 is 13 amino acids long. Germline CDR1 is LGHDT and CDR2 is YNNKEL (reference sequence).

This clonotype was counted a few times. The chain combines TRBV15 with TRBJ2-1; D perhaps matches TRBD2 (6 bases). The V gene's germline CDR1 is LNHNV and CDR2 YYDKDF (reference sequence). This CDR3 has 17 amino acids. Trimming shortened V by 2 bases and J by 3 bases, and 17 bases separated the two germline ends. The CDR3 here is CATSRKLGAGGYNEQFF. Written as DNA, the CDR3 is TGTGCCACCAGCAGAAAACTGGGTGCCGGGGGCTACAATGAGCAGTTCTTC.

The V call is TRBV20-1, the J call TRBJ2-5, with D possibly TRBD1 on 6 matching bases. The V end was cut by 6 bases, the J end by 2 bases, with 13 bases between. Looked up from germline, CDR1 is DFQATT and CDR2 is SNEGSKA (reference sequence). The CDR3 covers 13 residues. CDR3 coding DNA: TGCAGTGCGGAACAGGGAGAGCAAGAGACCCAGTACTTC. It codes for CSAEQGEQETQYF.

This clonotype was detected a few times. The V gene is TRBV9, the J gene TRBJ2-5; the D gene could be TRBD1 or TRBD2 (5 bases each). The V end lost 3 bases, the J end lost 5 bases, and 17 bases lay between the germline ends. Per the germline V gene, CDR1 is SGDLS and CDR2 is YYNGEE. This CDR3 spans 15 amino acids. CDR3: CASSERDGRTETQYF. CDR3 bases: TGTGCCAGCAGCGAACGGGACGGTCGTACGGAGACCCAGTACTTC.

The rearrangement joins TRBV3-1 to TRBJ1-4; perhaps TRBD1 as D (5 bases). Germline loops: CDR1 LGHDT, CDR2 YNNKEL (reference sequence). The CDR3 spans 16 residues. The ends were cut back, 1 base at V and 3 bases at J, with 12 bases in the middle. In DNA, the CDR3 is TGTGCCAGCAGCCAAGGTCCAGGGTTCCCTAATGAAAAACTGTTTTTT. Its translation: CASSQGPGFPNEKLFF.

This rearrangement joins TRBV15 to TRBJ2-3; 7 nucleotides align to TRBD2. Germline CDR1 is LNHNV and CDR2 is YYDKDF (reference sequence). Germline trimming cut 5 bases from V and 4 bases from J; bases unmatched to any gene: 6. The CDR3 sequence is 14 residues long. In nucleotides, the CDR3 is TGTGCCACCAGCGTTGGGGGGGAAGCAGATACGCAGTATTTT. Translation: CATSVGGEADTQYF.